This entry lists 8 T cell receptor beta chains sequenced from one sample in a study of T cells expressing NK-cell markers. TCRdb reanalyzed the 5' RACE reads, giving one entry per CDR3 protein sequence and no DNA. The ten top clones account for roughly 7.2%, within a sample of 400,000 to 500,000 distinct CDR3 sequences. Sequenced input: blood T cells: a sorted CD56 or NKG2C T cell subset, CD4+ or CD8+ T cells, or bulk PBMC T cells (not recorded which). These receptors originate from a woman between 18 and 75 years old in good health.

This rearrangement joins TRBV20-1 to TRBJ2-1; with no DNA, the TCRdb D assignment of TRBD2 cannot be verified. This CDR3 has 14 amino acids. The germline V gene encodes CDR1 DFQATT and CDR2 SNEGSKA (reference sequence). CDR3 protein: CSAPTSGIVNEQFF.

The chain couples TRBV20-1 to TRBJ2-3. The germline V gene has CDR1 DFQATT and CDR2 SNEGSKA (reference sequence). The CDR3 consists of 14 residues. The CDR3 sequence: CSARDLGRSDTQYF.

This sequence joins TRBV19 and TRBJ1-5. Germline V gene lookup returns CDR1 LNHDA and CDR2 SQIVND (reference sequence). This CDR3 has 14 amino acids. CDR3 in amino acids: CASSRDYSNQPQHF.

This rearrangement joins TRBV27 to TRBJ1-6; TCRdb's D gene call, TRBD1, goes unchecked for lack of DNA. The CDR3 is 15 residues long. In germline, CDR1 is MNHEY, CDR2 SMNVEV (reference sequence). CDR3 region: CASSYAGQWNSPLHF.

This chain uses TRBV28 with TRBJ2-7; TCRdb selects TRBD1, and the lack of DNA leaves this call unchecked. Germline V gives CDR1 MDHEN, CDR2 SYDVKM. The CDR3 length is 14 residues. CDR3 sequence reads: CASISDDRTYEQYF.

This chain connects TRBV20-1 to TRBJ2-2; TCRdb indicates TRBD2, and absent DNA this call remains unverified. The CDR3 totals 15 residues. In germline, CDR1 is DFQATT, CDR2 SNEGSKA (reference sequence). Here the CDR3 reads CSARDYQKNTGELFF.

This chain links TRBV6-1 with TRBJ1-5; there is no DNA to check the TCRdb D call of TRBD1. Germline V gene lookup returns CDR1 MNHNS and CDR2 SASEGT. The CDR3 covers 14 residues. This chain's CDR3 is CASDPRGAYQPQHF.

The chain employs TRBV10-1 and TRBJ2-5. From germline, CDR1 is WNHNN and CDR2 SYGVQD (reference sequence). The CDR3 has 13 residues. CDR3 residues: CASSGTSRETQYF.